This note documents a single T cell receptor beta chain sequence. Its specificity is unknown. This sample is drawn from a study of T cell responses to AZD1222 COVID-19 vaccine. Study-wide points: White British donors predominated, females outnumbered males, and clonal diversity was possibly underestimated.

In germline, CDR1 is SGDLS, CDR2 YYNGEE. This CDR3 region has 15 residues. J gave up 7 bases and V 2 bases, and 8 bases lay outside the gene matches. The assay was immunoSEQ multiplex PCR, and TCRdb's table has in-frame clones only and misses some. The sample carries around 83,000 clones, over 75% recorded once. V gene TRBV9 combines with J gene TRBJ1-2, with 10 positions matching TRBD1. The clonotype was recovered from an adult who received the AZD1222 COVID-19 vaccine. The source was peripheral blood, collected 28 days after the second AZD1222 dose. For the CDR3, the DNA is TGTGCCAGCAGCGTCGACCGACAGGGGGCCAGTGGCTACACCTTC. Protein sequence: CASSVDRQGASGYTF.